This T cell receptor beta chain came from a study of blood T cell repertoires in COVID-19. Overall study: The study drew acute and convalescent COVID-19 samples from the United States, Italy and Spain. The analysed material was cDNA or gDNA that came from T cells, B-cell-depleted T cells, or PBMCs.

Study processing details: Nucleated cell counts were estimated from reference gene primer amplification. Produced via immunoSEQ multiplex PCR; TCRdb's table is partial and in-frame only. V, J and clone size were drawn from that table, and D and trimming were deduced from the DNA. The data contain 250,000 to 350,000 clones, 80% to 90% of them singletons. The CDR3 spans 12 residues. Trimming cost V 3 bases and J 4 bases, with 7 bases left between them. The germline CDR1 and CDR2 sequences are LNHDA and SQIVND (reference sequence). The rearrangement joins TRBV19 to TRBJ2-7; tentatively, D is TRBD2 (5 bases). The TCR comes from a man younger than 35 who had recovered from COVID-19. The specimen was peripheral blood. The CDR3 loop reads CASSMGAYEQYF. CDR3 nucleotide sequence: TGTGCCAGTAGTATGGGAGCATACGAGCAGTACTTC.